The 4 T cell receptor beta chains given below trace back to one sample, sequenced in a study of blood T cell repertoires in COVID-19. The assay was immunoSEQ multiplex PCR, and TCRdb's table has in-frame clones only and misses some. The data hold about 48,000 clones, with around four fifths observed a single time. The sample comprised peripheral blood. Source of these receptors: a human donor in a cohort sampled during active COVID-19.

The rearrangement uses TRBV10-3 and TRBJ1-2; TRBD1 matches at 8 bases. There are 14 residues in the CDR3. V lost 6 bases, J lost 7 bases, and 10 bases stayed unmatched. Germline assignment: CDR1 ENHRY and CDR2 SYGVKD. This CDR3 is CAIRPTDRALGYTF. CDR3 nucleotides: TGTGCCATCAGGCCTACGGACAGGGCTCTTGGCTACACCTTC.

The chain joins TRBV10-3 to TRBJ2-5; 7 bases are shared with TRBD1. The CDR3 sequence is 13 residues long. The ends lost 5 bases at V and 3 bases at J; junction bases unmatched: 3. Germline-derived CDR1 and CDR2 are ENHRY and SYGVKD. CDR3 residues: CAISLTGKETQYF. The DNA for the CDR3 is TGTGCCATCAGTTTGACAGGGAAAGAGACCCAGTACTTC.

The chain uses TRBV5-4 and TRBJ2-1, with 12 positions matching TRBD2. The CDR3 sequence is 15 residues long. Looked up from germline, CDR1 is SGHNT and CDR2 is YYREEE (reference sequence). The J segment lost 9 bases and the V segment lost 4 bases, leaving 8 bases of the junction unmatched. CDR3 protein: CASSLGLAGPTEQFF. CDR3 coding DNA: TGTGCCAGCAGCCTCGGACTAGCGGGGCCTACTGAGCAGTTCTTC.

The chain is built from TRBV19 and TRBJ2-7, with 9 bases that match TRBD1. Germline lookup yields CDR1 LNHDA and CDR2 SQIVND (reference sequence). Trimming took 4 bases from V and 1 from J; bases not matched to a gene: 11. The CDR3 contains 17 residues. CDR3 residues: CASSTLLRQGDSYEQYF. In nucleotides, the CDR3 is TGTGCCAGTAGTACCTTGTTGAGACAGGGGGATTCCTACGAGCAGTACTTC. Full variable domain (outside the CDR3, taken from reference TRBV19 and TRBJ2-7): DGGITQSPKYLFRKEGQNVTLSCEQNLNHDAMYWYRQDPGQGLRLIYYSQIVNDFQKGDIAEGYSVSREKKESFPLTVTSAQKNPTAFYLCASSTLLRQGDSYEQYFGPGTRLTVT.